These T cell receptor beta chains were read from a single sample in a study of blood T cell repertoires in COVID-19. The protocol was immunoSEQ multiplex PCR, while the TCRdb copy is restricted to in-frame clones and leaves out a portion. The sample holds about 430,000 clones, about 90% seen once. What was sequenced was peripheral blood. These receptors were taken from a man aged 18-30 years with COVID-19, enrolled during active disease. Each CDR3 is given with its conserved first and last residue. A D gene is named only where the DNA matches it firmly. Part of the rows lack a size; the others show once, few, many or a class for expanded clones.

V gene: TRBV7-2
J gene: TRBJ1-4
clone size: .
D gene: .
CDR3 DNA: TGTGCCAGCAGCTTAGGTGCAGGGGTTTTAACAACTAATGAAAAACTGTTTTTT
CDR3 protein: CASSLGAGVLTTNEKLFF

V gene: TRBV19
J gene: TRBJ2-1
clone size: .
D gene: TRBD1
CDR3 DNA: TGTGCCAGTACCACGGGACAGATAAATGAGCAGTTCTTC
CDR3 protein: CASTTGQINEQFF

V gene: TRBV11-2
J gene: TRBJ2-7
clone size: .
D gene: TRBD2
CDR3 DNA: TGTGCCAGCAGCCAGGGACTAGCGTCGCTCGAGCAGTACTTC
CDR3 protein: CASSQGLASLEQYF

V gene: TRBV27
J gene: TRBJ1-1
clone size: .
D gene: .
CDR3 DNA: TGTGCCACCTCATCCAGAGGGGGATCGAACACTGAAGCTTTCTTT
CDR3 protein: CATSSRGGSNTEAFF

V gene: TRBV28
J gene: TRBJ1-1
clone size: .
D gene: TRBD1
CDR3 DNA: TGTGCCAGCAAAAACCGGGACAGCACTGAAGCTTTCTTT
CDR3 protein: CASKNRDSTEAFF

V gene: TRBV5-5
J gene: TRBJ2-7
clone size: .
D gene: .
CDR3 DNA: TGTGCCAGCAGCCCCCCTTGGGCCGACGAGCAGTACTTC
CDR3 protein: CASSPPWADEQYF

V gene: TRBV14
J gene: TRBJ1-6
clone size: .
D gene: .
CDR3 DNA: TGTGCCAGCAGCCCTTCCCCGAACAGCTCACCCCTCCACTTT
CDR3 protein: CASSPSPNSSPLHF

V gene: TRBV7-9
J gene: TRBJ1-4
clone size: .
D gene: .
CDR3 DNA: TGTGCCAGCAGCTCCCCAGGGACAACTAATGAAAAACTGTTTTTT
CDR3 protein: CASSSPGTTNEKLFF

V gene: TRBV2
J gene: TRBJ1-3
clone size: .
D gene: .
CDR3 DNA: TGTGCCAGCAGTGAACCGGGCGGGGACTCTGGAAACACCATATATTTT
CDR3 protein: CASSEPGGDSGNTIYF

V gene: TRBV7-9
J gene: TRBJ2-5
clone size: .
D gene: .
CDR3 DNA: TGTGCCAGCAGCCCTTCAGGGTGGCAAGAGACCCAGTACTTC
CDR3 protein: CASSPSGWQETQYF

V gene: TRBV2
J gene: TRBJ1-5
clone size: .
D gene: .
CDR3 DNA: TGTGCCAGCAGGGCAGATAGCAATCAGCCCCAGCATTTT
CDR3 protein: CASRADSNQPQHF

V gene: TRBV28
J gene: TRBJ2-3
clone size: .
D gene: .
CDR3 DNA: TGTGCCAGCAGCCCGTCGGGTCTTACGCAGTATTTT
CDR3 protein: CASSPSGLTQYF

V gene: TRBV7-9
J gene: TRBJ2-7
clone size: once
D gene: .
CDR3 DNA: TGTGCCAGCAGCTTAGTTGTCTCGGGGGAGCAGTACTTC
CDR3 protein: CASSLVVSGEQYF

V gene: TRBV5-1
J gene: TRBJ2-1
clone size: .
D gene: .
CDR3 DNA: TGCGCCAGCAGCCTCCGCGGGGTCAGCTCCTACAATGAGCAGTTCTTC
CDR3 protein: CASSLRGVSSYNEQFF

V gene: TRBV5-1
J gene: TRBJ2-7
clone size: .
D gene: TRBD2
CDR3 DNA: TGCGCCAGCAGCTTAGCGGGGGGACCATACGAGCAGTACTTC
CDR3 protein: CASSLAGGPYEQYF

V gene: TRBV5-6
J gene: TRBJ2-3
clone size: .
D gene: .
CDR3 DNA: TGTGCCAGCAGCTTGGTCCGGCGGCGGACAGAAGTCTCAGATACGCAGTATTTT
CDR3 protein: CASSLVRRRTEVSDTQYF

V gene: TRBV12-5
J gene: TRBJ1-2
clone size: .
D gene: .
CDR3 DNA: TGTGCTAGTGGTGGGAGGGGCCGCAACTATGGCTACACCTTC
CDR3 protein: CASGGRGRNYGYTF

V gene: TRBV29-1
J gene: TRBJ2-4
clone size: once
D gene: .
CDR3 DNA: TGCAGCGTTCAGGGGATGCTAGCCAAAAACATTCAGTACTTC
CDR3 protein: CSVQGMLAKNIQYF

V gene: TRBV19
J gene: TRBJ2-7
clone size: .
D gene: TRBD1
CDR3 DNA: TGTGCCAGTAGTTCGACCGGGACAGGGAAGTACGAGCAGTACTTC
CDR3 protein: CASSSTGTGKYEQYF

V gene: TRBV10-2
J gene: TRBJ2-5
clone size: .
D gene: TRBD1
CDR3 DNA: TGCGCCAGCTATACAGGGGGCGCAGGGGAGACCCAGTACTTC
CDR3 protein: CASYTGGAGETQYF

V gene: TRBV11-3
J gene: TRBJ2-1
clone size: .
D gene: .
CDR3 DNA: TGTGCCAGCAGCCGGTCAGGGGACTCCTACAATGAGCAGTTCTTC
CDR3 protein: CASSRSGDSYNEQFF

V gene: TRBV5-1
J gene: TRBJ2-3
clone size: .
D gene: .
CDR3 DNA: TGCGCCAGCAGCCGTATCACAGATACGCAGTATTTT
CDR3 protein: CASSRITDTQYF

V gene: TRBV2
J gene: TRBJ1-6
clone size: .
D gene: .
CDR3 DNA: TGTGCCAGCAGTGAATTACGGCAGGGTAATTCACCCCTCCACTTT
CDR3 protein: CASSELRQGNSPLHF